These 2 T cell receptor beta chains came from one sample sequenced in a study of T-cell memory formation after mild COVID-19. MiXCR, run by TCRdb on the 5' RACE reads, gives a single entry per CDR3 protein. The table has around 300,000 distinct CDR3 sequences, about 13% seen once. Sequencing was performed on PBMCs or a T cell subset sorted from them (not recorded which). These receptor sequences come from a man aged 18 to 29 who had mild COVID-19 (a few samples of this study predate the infection). Cell type and time point are not known.

This rearrangement joins TRBV19 to TRBJ2-2; 9 positions match TRBD2. The CDR3 is 13 amino acids. Germline lookup yields CDR1 LNHDA and CDR2 SQIVND (reference sequence). V gave up 7 bases and J gave up 6 bases; unmatched junction bases: 3. The CDR3 sequence: CASNAGGPGELFF. The CDR3 DNA reads as TGTGCCAGTAACGCGGGGGGGCCCGGGGAGCTGTTTTTT.

The chain uses TRBV5-1 and TRBJ1-6, with D possibly matching TRBD1 (5 bases). The V and J ends lost 0 bases and 10 bases respectively, with 17 bases between them. Germline CDR1 is SGHRS and CDR2 is YFSETQ. This CDR3 comprises 16 residues. In DNA, the CDR3 is TGCGCCAGCAGCTTGGAAGGGGAACTAGCTCGGTCACCCCTCCACTTT. This translates into CASSLEGELARSPLHF.